This TCR beta chain appears in the sequencing data of a study of blood T cell repertoires in COVID-19. Study details: Whether acute or convalescent, the COVID-19 samples came from the United States, Italy and Spain. Sources were T cells, B-cell-depleted T cells, or PBMCs; the material itself was cDNA or gDNA.

V dropped 5 bases and J dropped 3 bases, with 16 bases sitting between them. From germline, CDR1 is LGHDT and CDR2 YNNKEL (reference sequence). The CDR3 spans 16 residues. Authors' analysis steps: Reference gene primer amplification yielded estimated nucleated cell counts. Only in-frame clones appear in the TCRdb table, and some are missing; sequencing was by immunoSEQ multiplex PCR. V, J and clone size are taken as reported in that table, and D and trimming were inferred from the DNA itself. The table records about 160,000 clones, about 80% of them present only once. Sequencing was performed on peripheral blood. The sequence was collected from an older man who had recovered from COVID-19. This sequence joins TRBV3-1 (or the pseudogene TRBV3-2) and TRBJ2-2; a possible D gene is TRBD2 (6 bases). The CDR3 nucleotides are TGTGCCAGCAGCTATGATCCGGGAGCGGACACCGGGGAGCTGTTTTTT. Translating it yields CASSYDPGADTGELFF.